The clone carrying this TCR beta chain was seen many times. The target antigen is unknown. Investigators profiled TCR beta VDJ and CDR3 from genomic DNA template. TCRdb recomputed calls from the reads with MiXCR, one row per CDR3 protein. The sample records 60,000 or so distinct CDR3 sequences, around 55% being singletons. The sample originates from a study of CD8+CD57+ T cells in acquired aplastic anemia. For the study at large: Sorted cells (CD4+ and CD8+) yielded DNA amounts that averaged about 3.4 ug. In CD4+ cells, healthy donors produced an average of roughly 11 million reads.

Study conclusions and caveats: In common between the patients and the controls were approximately 28 CD8+ CDR3 sequences. Patients were compared with controls for CD8+ Simpson's diversity, and no significant difference emerged.

This CDR3 is built from 13 residues. Trimming took 1 base from V and 10 from J, leaving 9 bases between them. The V gene's germline CDR1 is SGHRS and CDR2 YFSETQ. The sample was sorted CD4+, CD8+, or CD8+CD57+ T cells (not recorded which) from PBMCs. This sequence originates from a human donor in good health, serving as a control. V is TRBV5-1 and J is TRBJ1-6; D ambiguous. CDR3 protein: CASSLTHDSPLHF. CDR3 coding DNA: TGCGCCAGCAGCTTGACACACGACTCACCCCTCCACTTT. The whole variable domain, filled in from reference TRBV5-1 and TRBJ1-6, reads KAGVTQTPRYLIKTRGQQVTLSCSPISGHRSVSWYQQTPGQGLQFLFEYFSETQRNKGNFPGRFSGRQFSNSRSEMNVSTLELGDSALYLCASSLTHDSPLHFGNGTRLTVT.